These T cell receptor beta chains were read from a single sample in a study of blood T cell repertoires in COVID-19. Profiling relied on immunoSEQ multiplex PCR, and the TCRdb table lists in-frame clones only, not all of them. The sample has around 170,000 clones, 86% seen once. Sequencing used PBMCs or T cells enriched from blood (not recorded which). These receptors were obtained from a woman in her twenties or thirties who had recovered from COVID-19. CDR3s include the opening cysteine and the closing phenylalanine or tryptophan. Each record gives: J gene, D gene, clone size, V gene, CDR3 DNA, CDR3 protein. A D gene is named only where the DNA matches it firmly. Only some rows state a clone size, as once, few, many or a class for expanded clones.

>TRBJ2-7|TRBD1|few|TRBV28
TGTGCCAGCAATACTGACAGGGGCTACGAGCAGTACTTC
CASNTDRGYEQYF
>TRBJ2-5|TRBD1|NA|TRBV18
TGTGCCAGCTCACCACCGATGTTCCGATCGGGACAGTCGACGGAGACCCAGTACTTC
CASSPPMFRSGQSTETQYF
>TRBJ2-1|TRBD1|NA|TRBV19
TGTGCCAGTACTCTGACAGGGAGCTCCTACAATGAGCAGTTCTTC
CASTLTGSSYNEQFF
>TRBJ2-1|TRBD1|NA|TRBV27
TGTGCCAGCAGTTTAAGGGGATATGGGACAGGAGGCAATGAGCAGTTCTTC
CASSLRGYGTGGNEQFF
>TRBJ2-7|NA|once|TRBV3-1/TRBV3-2
TGTGCCAGCACAGACGGGTATCGGCGGAACTCCTACGAGCAGTACTTC
CASTDGYRRNSYEQYF
>TRBJ2-3|NA|NA|TRBV5-1
TGCGCCAGCAGCTTGGGATCCCTAGGCGGCACAGATACGCAGTATTTT
CASSLGSLGGTDTQYF
>TRBJ2-7|TRBD1|NA|TRBV5-6
TGTGCCAGCAGCAGAGCCGGGACAGGGAGTTACTACGAGCAGTACTTC
CASSRAGTGSYYEQYF
>TRBJ2-1|TRBD2|NA|TRBV7-9
TGTGCCAGCAGCTTAATAGCGGGAGTGCTCGATGAGCAGTTCTTC
CASSLIAGVLDEQFF
>TRBJ2-7|TRBD2|NA|TRBV3-1/TRBV3-2
TGTGCCAGCAGCCAAGATTGGCTAGCGGGAGGATCCGAGCAGTACTTC
CASSQDWLAGGSEQYF
>TRBJ1-2|NA|NA|TRBV5-1
TGCGCCAGCAGACCAGTACTACAGGGAAGCAGGGGCTACACCTTC
CASRPVLQGSRGYTF
>TRBJ1-2|NA|NA|TRBV19
TGTGCCAGTAGTATAGATATCGGCGGGGGCGGCCTCTATGGCTACACCTTC
CASSIDIGGGGLYGYTF
>TRBJ2-5|TRBD2|NA|TRBV28
TGTGCCAGCAGTCGGCTAGGGGAGGGCCAAGAGACCCAGTACTTC
CASSRLGEGQETQYF
>TRBJ2-5|NA|once|TRBV5-4
TGTGCCAGCAGCCAGCGGACAGAGGTAGAGACCCAGTACTTC
CASSQRTEVETQYF
>TRBJ2-3|NA|NA|TRBV2
TGTGCCAGCAGCTCGACAGGCAACACAGATACGCAGTATTTT
CASSSTGNTDTQYF
>TRBJ2-2|TRBD2|NA|TRBV28
TGTGCCAGCAGCTCTCTTAGCGGGAGAGGTGGGGAGCTGTTTTTT
CASSSLSGRGGELFF
>TRBJ2-7|TRBD1|few|TRBV3-1/TRBV3-2
TGTGCCAGCAGTGTAGACAGGGGGACCTACGAGCAGTACTTC
CASSVDRGTYEQYF
>TRBJ1-1|NA|NA|TRBV6-5
TGTGCCAGCAGTTGGAGTTTGAACACTGAAGCTTTCTTT
CASSWSLNTEAFF
>TRBJ1-4|NA|NA|TRBV3-1/TRBV3-2
TGTGCCAGCAGCCACTCCGGGACAAGGAATGAAAAACTGTTTTTT
CASSHSGTRNEKLFF
>TRBJ2-7|TRBD1|NA|TRBV7-8
TGTGCCAGCAGCTTAAATGGACAGGGAAGGTACGAGCAGTACTTC
CASSLNGQGRYEQYF
>TRBJ1-5|TRBD1|NA|TRBV10-2
TGCGCCAGCACGTCTTCCCGGGACAGCTTAAATCAGCCCCAGCATTTT
CASTSSRDSLNQPQHF
>TRBJ2-5|NA|NA|TRBV10-2
TGCGCCAGCAGTGCCCGTAGCGGATTACAAGAGACCCAGTACTTC
CASSARSGLQETQYF
>TRBJ2-7|TRBD2|NA|TRBV2
TGTGCCAGTCAATATAGCGGGAGCTCCTACGAGCAGTACTTC
CASQYSGSSYEQYF
>TRBJ2-5|NA|NA|TRBV7-3
TGTGCCAGCAGCCCCTGGACTACGTATCAAGAGACCCAGTACTTC
CASSPWTTYQETQYF
>TRBJ2-2|NA|NA|TRBV7-2
TGTGCCAGCACCTCTGCCAGAAGGGGGTTGTCCACCGGGGAGCTGTTTTTT
CASTSARRGLSTGELFF
>TRBJ1-1|TRBD1|NA|TRBV19
TGTGCCAGTCAGCCCCAGGGGGCTGTAGCTTTCTTT
CASQPQGAVAFF
>TRBJ2-1|TRBD2|NA|TRBV7-9
TGTGCCAGCAGCGCCCGGACTAGCGGGGAGCAGTTCTTC
CASSARTSGEQFF
>TRBJ1-3|TRBD1|NA|TRBV6-5
TGTGCCAGCAGTTACGGCTCGGGACAGGGGAGAAACACCATATATTTT
CASSYGSGQGRNTIYF
>TRBJ2-2|NA|NA|TRBV5-1
TGCGCCAGCAGCTCCAGGCAGGGTGGAAGCGGGGAGCTGTTTTTT
CASSSRQGGSGELFF
>TRBJ2-7|NA|few|TRBV27
TGTGCCAGCAGTCGACGGGACATCTTAACCGAGCAGTACTTC
CASSRRDILTEQYF
>TRBJ2-3|NA|NA|TRBV5-6
TGTGCCAGCAGCTTGGACGACAGGATAGATACGCAGTATTTT
CASSLDDRIDTQYF
>TRBJ2-1|NA|NA|TRBV5-8
TGTGCCAGCACCGACAGGCAGCCCTTCAACAATGAGCAGTTCTTC
CASTDRQPFNNEQFF
>TRBJ2-1|NA|few|TRBV28
TGTGCCAGCAGTCCCACCCTTCCCGTAGGACTCTACAATGAGCAGTTCTTC
CASSPTLPVGLYNEQFF
>TRBJ2-2|NA|NA|TRBV19
TGTGCCAGTAGTATGTCGAGGGACACCGGGGAGCTGTTTTTT
CASSMSRDTGELFF